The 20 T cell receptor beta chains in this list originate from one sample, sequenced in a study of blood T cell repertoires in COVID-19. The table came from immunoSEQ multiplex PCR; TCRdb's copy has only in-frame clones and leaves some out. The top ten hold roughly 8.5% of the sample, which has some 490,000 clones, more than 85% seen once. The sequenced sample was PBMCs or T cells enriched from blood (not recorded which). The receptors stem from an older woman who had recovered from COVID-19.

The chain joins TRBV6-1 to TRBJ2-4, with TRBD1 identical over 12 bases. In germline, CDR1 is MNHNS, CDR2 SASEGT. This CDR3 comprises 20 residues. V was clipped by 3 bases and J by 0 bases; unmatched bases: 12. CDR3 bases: TGTGCCAGCAGTGATCTGGGACAGGGGGCCACATCCCTAGCCAAAAACATTCAGTACTTC. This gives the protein CASSDLGQGATSLAKNIQYF.

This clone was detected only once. DNA for the CDR3: TGTGCCAGCAGCTTAGGGACAGGCTTAAACACTGAAGCTTTCTTT. This sequence encodes CASSLGTGLNTEAFF. The genes are TRBV11-3 and TRBJ1-1; 7 nucleotides line up with TRBD1. The length of the CDR3 is 15 residues. CDR1 SGHNT and CDR2 YENEEA come from the germline V gene. With V trimmed by 1 base and J by 2 bases, 4 bases remained unmatched. The full variable domain, its missing parts supplied by reference TRBV11-3 and TRBJ1-1, is EAGVVQSPRYKIIEKKQPVAFWCNPISGHNTLYWYLQNLGQGPELLIRYENEEAVDDSQLPKDRFSAERLKGVDSTLKIQPAELGDSAVYLCASSLGTGLNTEAFFGQGTRLTVV.

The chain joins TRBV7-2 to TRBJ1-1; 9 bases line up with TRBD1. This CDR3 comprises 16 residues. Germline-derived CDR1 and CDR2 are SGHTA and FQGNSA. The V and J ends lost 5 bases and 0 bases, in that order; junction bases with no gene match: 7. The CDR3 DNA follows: TGTGCCAGCAGCCGGACAGGGGTTCTCATGAACACTGAAGCTTTCTTT. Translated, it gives CASSRTGVLMNTEAFF. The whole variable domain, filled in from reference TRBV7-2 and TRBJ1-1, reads GAGVSQSPSNKVTEKGKDVELRCDPISGHTALYWYRQSLGQGLEFLIYFQGNSAPDKSGLPSDRFSAERTGGSVSTLTIQRTQQEDSAVYLCASSRTGVLMNTEAFFGQGTRLTVV.

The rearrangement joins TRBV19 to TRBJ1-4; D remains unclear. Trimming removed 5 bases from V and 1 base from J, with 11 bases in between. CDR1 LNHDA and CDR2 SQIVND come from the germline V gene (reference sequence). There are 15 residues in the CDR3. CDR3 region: CASSVSSVTNEKLFF. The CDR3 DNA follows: TGTGCCAGTAGTGTTTCTTCGGTAACTAATGAAAAACTGTTTTTT. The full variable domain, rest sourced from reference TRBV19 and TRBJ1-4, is DGGITQSPKYLFRKEGQNVTLSCEQNLNHDAMYWYRQDPGQGLRLIYYSQIVNDFQKGDIAEGYSVSREKKESFPLTVTSAQKNPTAFYLCASSVSSVTNEKLFFGSGTQLSVL.

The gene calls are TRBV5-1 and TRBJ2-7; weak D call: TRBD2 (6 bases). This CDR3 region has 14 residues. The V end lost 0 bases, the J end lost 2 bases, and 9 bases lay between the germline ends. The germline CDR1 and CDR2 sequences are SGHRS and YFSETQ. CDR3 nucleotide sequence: TGCGCCAGCAGCTTGGCGGGGGAGGCCTACGAGCAGTACTTC. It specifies CASSLAGEAYEQYF.

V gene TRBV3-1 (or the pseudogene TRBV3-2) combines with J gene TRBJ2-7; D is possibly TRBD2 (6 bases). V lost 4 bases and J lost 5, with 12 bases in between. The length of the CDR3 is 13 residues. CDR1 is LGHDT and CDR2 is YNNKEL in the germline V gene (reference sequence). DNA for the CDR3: TGTGCCAGCAGCCCGCGGAGGGGAAACGAGCAGTACTTC. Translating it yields CASSPRRGNEQYF.

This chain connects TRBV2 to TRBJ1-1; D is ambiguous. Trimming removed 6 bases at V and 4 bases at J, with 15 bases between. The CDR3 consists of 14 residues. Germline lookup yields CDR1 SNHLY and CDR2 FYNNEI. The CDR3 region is CASRVTGSRTEAFF. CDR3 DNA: TGTGCCAGCAGGGTCACGGGGAGTCGCACTGAAGCTTTCTTT.

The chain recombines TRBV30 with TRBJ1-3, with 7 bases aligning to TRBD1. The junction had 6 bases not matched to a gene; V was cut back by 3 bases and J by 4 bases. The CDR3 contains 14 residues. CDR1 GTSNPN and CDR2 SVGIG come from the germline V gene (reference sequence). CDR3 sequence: CAWRSQGGGNTIYF. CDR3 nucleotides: TGTGCCTGGAGGAGTCAGGGGGGAGGAAACACCATATATTTT.

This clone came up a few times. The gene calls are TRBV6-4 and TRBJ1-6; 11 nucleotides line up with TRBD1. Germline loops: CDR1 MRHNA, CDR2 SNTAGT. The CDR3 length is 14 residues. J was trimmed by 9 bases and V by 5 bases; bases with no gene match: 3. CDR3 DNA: TGTGCCAGCAGTACAGGACAGGGGGCTTCACCCCTCCACTTT. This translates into CASSTGQGASPLHF.

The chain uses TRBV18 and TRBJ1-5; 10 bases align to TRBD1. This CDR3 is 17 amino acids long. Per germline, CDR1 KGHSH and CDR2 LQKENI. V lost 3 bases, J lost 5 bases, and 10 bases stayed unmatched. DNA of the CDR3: TGTGCCAGCTCACCCGTTCCGGGACAGGGGTACGATCAGCCCCAGCATTTT. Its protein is CASSPVPGQGYDQPQHF.

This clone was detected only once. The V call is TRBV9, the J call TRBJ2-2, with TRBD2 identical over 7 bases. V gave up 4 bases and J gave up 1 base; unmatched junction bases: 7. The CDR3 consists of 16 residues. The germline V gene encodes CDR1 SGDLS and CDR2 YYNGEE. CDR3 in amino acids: CASSPLSGVNTGELFF. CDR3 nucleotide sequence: TGTGCCAGCAGCCCCCTAAGCGGGGTGAACACCGGGGAGCTGTTTTTT.

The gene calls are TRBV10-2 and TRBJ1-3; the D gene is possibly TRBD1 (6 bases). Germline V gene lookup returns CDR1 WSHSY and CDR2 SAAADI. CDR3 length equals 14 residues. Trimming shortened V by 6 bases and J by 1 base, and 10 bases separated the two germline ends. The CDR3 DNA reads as TGCGCCAGCAGCGCTACAGGGTCTGGAAACACCATATATTTT. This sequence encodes CASSATGSGNTIYF.

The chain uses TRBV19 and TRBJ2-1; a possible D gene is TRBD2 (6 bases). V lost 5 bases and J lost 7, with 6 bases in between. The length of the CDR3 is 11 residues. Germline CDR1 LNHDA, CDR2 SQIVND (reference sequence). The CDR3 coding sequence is TGTGCCAGTAGTCTAGCGAATGAGCAGTTCTTC. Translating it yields CASSLANEQFF. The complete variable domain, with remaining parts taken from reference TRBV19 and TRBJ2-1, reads DGGITQSPKYLFRKEGQNVTLSCEQNLNHDAMYWYRQDPGQGLRLIYYSQIVNDFQKGDIAEGYSVSREKKESFPLTVTSAQKNPTAFYLCASSLANEQFFGPGTRLTVL.

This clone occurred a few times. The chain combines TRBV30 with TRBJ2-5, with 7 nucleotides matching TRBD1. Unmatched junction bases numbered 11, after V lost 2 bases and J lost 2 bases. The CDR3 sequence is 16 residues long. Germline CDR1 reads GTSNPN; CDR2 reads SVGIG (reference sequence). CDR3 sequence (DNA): TGTGCCTGGAGTCCCCGGGGCAGGGGGAAGCAAGAGACCCAGTACTTC. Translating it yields CAWSPRGRGKQETQYF.

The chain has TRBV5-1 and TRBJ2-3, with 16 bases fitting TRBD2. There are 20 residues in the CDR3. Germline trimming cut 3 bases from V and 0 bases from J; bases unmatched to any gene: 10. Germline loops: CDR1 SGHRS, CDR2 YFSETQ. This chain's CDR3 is CASSSAGTSGGAGSTDTQYF. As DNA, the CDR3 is TGCGCCAGCAGCTCCGCCGGGACTAGCGGGGGGGCGGGGAGCACAGATACGCAGTATTTT.

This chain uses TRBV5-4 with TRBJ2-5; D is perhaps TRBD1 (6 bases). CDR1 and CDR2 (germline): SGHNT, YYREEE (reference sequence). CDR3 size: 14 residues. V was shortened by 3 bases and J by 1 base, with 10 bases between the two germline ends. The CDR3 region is CASSSAGVQETQYF. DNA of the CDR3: TGTGCCAGCAGCTCCGCAGGGGTCCAAGAGACCCAGTACTTC.

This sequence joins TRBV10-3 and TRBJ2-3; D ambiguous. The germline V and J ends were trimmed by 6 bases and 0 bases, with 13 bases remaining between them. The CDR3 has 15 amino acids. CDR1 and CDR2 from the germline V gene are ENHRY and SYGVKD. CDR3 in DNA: TGTGCCATCAGAACGAGCGCGGCTAGCACAGATACGCAGTATTTT. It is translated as CAIRTSAASTDTQYF.

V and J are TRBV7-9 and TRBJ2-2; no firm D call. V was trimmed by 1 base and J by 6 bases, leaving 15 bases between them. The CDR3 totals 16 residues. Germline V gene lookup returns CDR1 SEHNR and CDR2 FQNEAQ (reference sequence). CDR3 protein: CASSLVGQVDAGELFF. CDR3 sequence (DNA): TGTGCCAGCAGCTTAGTTGGGCAGGTTGACGCCGGGGAGCTGTTTTTT.

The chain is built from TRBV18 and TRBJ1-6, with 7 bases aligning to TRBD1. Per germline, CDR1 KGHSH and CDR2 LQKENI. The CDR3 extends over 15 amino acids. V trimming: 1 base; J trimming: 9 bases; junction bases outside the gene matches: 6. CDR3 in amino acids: CASSPQGAEGSPLHF. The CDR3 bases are TGTGCCAGCTCACCACAGGGGGCGGAAGGTTCACCCCTCCACTTT.

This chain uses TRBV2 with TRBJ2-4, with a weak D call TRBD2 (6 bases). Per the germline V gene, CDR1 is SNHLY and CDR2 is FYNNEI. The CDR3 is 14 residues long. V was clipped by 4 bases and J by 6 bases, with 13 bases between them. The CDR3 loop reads CASSVGLSVNIQYF. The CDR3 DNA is TGTGCCAGCAGTGTTGGACTAAGTGTAAACATTCAGTACTTC.